The 2 T cell receptor beta chains below all came from one sample that was sequenced in a study of blood T cell repertoires in COVID-19 (dated by TCRdb to 2018 to 2021). Library creation used the immunoSEQ multiplex PCR assay. This is the immuneACCESS table as TCRdb keeps it, with only in-frame sequences that have V and J called. A part of the clones is gone; compared with another copy, unresolved V genes explain less than half, and the rest is unexplained. The sample has some 74,000 clones on record, around 86% of them singletons. The biggest ten clones account for roughly 6.5% of the sample. Sequenced sample: peripheral blood. The receptor source for this set is a man in his fifties or sixties with active COVID-19.

This clone was observed a single time. The chain is built from TRBV7-2 and TRBJ1-1; D unresolved. CDR1 and CDR2 from the germline V gene are SGHTA and FQGNSA. CDR3 size: 13 residues. Between the trimmed V and J ends, which lost 2 bases and 1 base, there was a span of 5 bases. The CDR3 here is CASSLNRNTEAFF. The CDR3 coding sequence is TGTGCCAGCAGCTTAAACAGGAACACTGAAGCTTTCTTT. The full variable domain, in which reference TRBV7-2 and TRBJ1-1 provide the parts outside the CDR3, is GAGVSQSPSNKVTEKGKDVELRCDPISGHTALYWYRQSLGQGLEFLIYFQGNSAPDKSGLPSDRFSAERTGGSVSTLTIQRTQQEDSAVYLCASSLNRNTEAFFGQGTRLTVV.

The gene calls are TRBV7-3 and TRBJ2-2, with no clear D. Germline lookup yields CDR1 SGHTA and CDR2 FQGTGA. This CDR3 region has 13 residues. The ends were cut back, 8 bases at V and 0 bases at J, with 7 bases in the middle. The CDR3 DNA is TGTGCCAGCGGCCAAACGAACACCGGGGAGCTGTTTTTT. Translated, it gives CASGQTNTGELFF.